A selection of T cell receptor beta chains follows, all from one sample in a study of blood T cell repertoires in COVID-19. The data were produced by immunoSEQ multiplex PCR, yet TCRdb's version contains in-frame clones alone and is incomplete. The sample lists about 440,000 clones, around 89% seen once, with roughly 4% in the top ten. The sample taken for sequencing was peripheral blood. The receptors here all came from a woman in her thirties with acute or convalescent COVID-19. The CDR3 runs from the conserved cysteine through the conserved F or W. The order of the fields is CDR3 protein, CDR3 DNA, V gene, D gene, J gene, clone size. D genes are given only for firm matches. Where a row states a size, it is once, few, many or the class of an expanded clone; other rows omit it.

CDR3 protein: CASSLIRGVYEQYF; CDR3 DNA: TGTGCCAGCAGCTTGATCAGGGGGGTCTACGAGCAGTACTTC; V gene: TRBV5-6; D gene: -; J gene: TRBJ2-7; clone size: -
CDR3 protein: CASSSPGTGVDEQFF; CDR3 DNA: TGTGCCAGCAGCTCTCCCGGGACTGGTGTCGATGAGCAGTTCTTC; V gene: TRBV11-2; D gene: -; J gene: TRBJ2-1; clone size: -
CDR3 protein: CASSELPMRGQGLGYTF; CDR3 DNA: TGTGCCAGCAGTGAACTTCCTATGAGGGGACAGGGGCTTGGCTACACCTTC; V gene: TRBV6-1; D gene: TRBD1; J gene: TRBJ1-2; clone size: few
CDR3 protein: CASSRVGQGIPNTEAFF; CDR3 DNA: TGTGCCAGCAGTCGTGTCGGACAGGGCATCCCTAACACTGAAGCTTTCTTT; V gene: TRBV14; D gene: TRBD1; J gene: TRBJ1-1; clone size: -
CDR3 protein: CASSQVPPAGDYNEQFF; CDR3 DNA: TGCGCCAGCAGCCAAGTCCCCCCAGCGGGGGATTACAATGAGCAGTTCTTC; V gene: TRBV4-1; D gene: TRBD2; J gene: TRBJ2-1; clone size: -
CDR3 protein: CASSSTGVETGELFF; CDR3 DNA: TGTGCCAGCAGTTCAACAGGGGTAGAGACCGGGGAGCTGTTTTTT; V gene: TRBV28; D gene: TRBD1; J gene: TRBJ2-2; clone size: -
CDR3 protein: CASTDRVDTGELFF; CDR3 DNA: TGCGCCAGCACCGACAGGGTCGACACCGGGGAGCTGTTTTTT; V gene: TRBV10-1; D gene: TRBD1; J gene: TRBJ2-2; clone size: -
CDR3 protein: CATSDAGGPPDSDTQYF; CDR3 DNA: TGTGCCACCAGTGATGCGGGGGGCCCTCCGGATTCAGATACGCAGTATTTT; V gene: TRBV24-1; D gene: TRBD2; J gene: TRBJ2-3; clone size: -
CDR3 protein: CASSEYNEQFF; CDR3 DNA: TGTGCCAGTAGTGAGTACAATGAGCAGTTCTTC; V gene: TRBV19; D gene: -; J gene: TRBJ2-1; clone size: -
CDR3 protein: CASSPTGGNLAAFF; CDR3 DNA: TGTGCCAGCAGTCCCACAGGGGGCAACCTAGCAGCTTTCTTT; V gene: TRBV6-5; D gene: TRBD1; J gene: TRBJ1-1; clone size: -
CDR3 protein: CASSQEGGEVETQYF; CDR3 DNA: TGTGCCAGCAGCCAAGAGGGGGGGGAGGTAGAGACCCAGTACTTC; V gene: TRBV4-2; D gene: TRBD2; J gene: TRBJ2-5; clone size: -
CDR3 protein: CASTRSSYEQYF; CDR3 DNA: TGTGCCAGCACGCGTAGCTCCTACGAGCAGTACTTC; V gene: TRBV2; D gene: -; J gene: TRBJ2-7; clone size: -
CDR3 protein: CASSLTVSYNEQFF; CDR3 DNA: TGTGCCAGCAGTTTGACAGTCTCCTACAATGAGCAGTTCTTC; V gene: TRBV27; D gene: -; J gene: TRBJ2-1; clone size: -
CDR3 protein: CTSSQAVVETQYF; CDR3 DNA: TGCACCAGCAGCCAAGCGGTTGTAGAGACCCAGTACTTC; V gene: TRBV1; D gene: -; J gene: TRBJ2-5; clone size: -
CDR3 protein: CASSDTDNYGYTF; CDR3 DNA: TGTGCCAGCAGTGATACAGATAACTATGGCTACACCTTC; V gene: TRBV2; D gene: -; J gene: TRBJ1-2; clone size: -
CDR3 protein: CASSANTGANYGYTF; CDR3 DNA: TGTGCCAGCAGCGCTAACACAGGGGCTAACTATGGCTACACCTTC; V gene: TRBV5-5; D gene: TRBD1; J gene: TRBJ1-2; clone size: -
CDR3 protein: CASSSGRDRGGSETQYF; CDR3 DNA: TGTGCCAGCAGCTCTGGACGTGATAGGGGGGGATCAGAGACCCAGTACTTC; V gene: TRBV5-4; D gene: -; J gene: TRBJ2-5; clone size: -